Each of the 21 T cell receptor beta chains below was sequenced from the same sample in a study of neoadjuvant nivolumab and ipilimumab in lung cancer. The data were produced by immunoSEQ multiplex PCR, yet TCRdb's version contains in-frame clones alone and is incomplete. The table records 6,500 to 8,000 clones, 65% to 85% of them present only once. This sample comprised tumor tissue, obtained after neoadjuvant nivolumab, alone or with ipilimumab, at or shortly before surgery. These receptors all come from an adult with non-small cell lung cancer.

V is TRBV7-9 and J is TRBJ1-1, with D perhaps TRBD1 (5 bases). Germline V gene data show CDR1 as SEHNR and CDR2 as FQNEAQ (reference sequence). The CDR3 runs 14 residues. Trimming cost V 1 base and J 5 bases, with 11 bases left between them. This chain's CDR3 is CASSLGRGGTEAFF. The DNA for the CDR3 is TGTGCCAGCAGCTTAGGACGGGGGGGGACTGAAGCTTTCTTT.

The count of this clone is one. V gene TRBV6-1 combines with J gene TRBJ1-1; D is undetermined. Trimming left V 1 base short and J 3 bases short, with 12 bases between. Germline V gives CDR1 MNHNS, CDR2 SASEGT. The CDR3 loop spans 15 amino acids. CDR3 residues: CASSEDTQADTEAFF. DNA for the CDR3: TGTGCCAGCAGTGAAGACACCCAGGCTGACACTGAAGCTTTCTTT.

In this sample, this clone turned up a few times. CDR3 DNA: TGTGCCAGCAGCATAGGACAGGGTGCTTACGAGCAGTACTTC. Translated, it gives CASSIGQGAYEQYF. The chain has TRBV7-9 and TRBJ2-7; 8 positions match TRBD1. The V gene's germline CDR1 is SEHNR and CDR2 FQNEAQ (reference sequence). The CDR3 contains 14 residues. J gave up 4 bases and V 5 bases, and 7 bases lay outside the gene matches.

This clone was found a few times. The V and J genes are TRBV19 and TRBJ1-2; 9 nucleotides align to TRBD1. CDR1 is LNHDA, CDR2 SQIVND, per germline (reference sequence). V was clipped by 7 bases and J by 7 bases; unmatched bases: 13. CDR3 length equals 15 residues. The CDR3 DNA follows: TGTGCCAGTACCCGATCCCAACAGGGGGCGCGTGGCTACACCTTC. Translation gives CASTRSQQGARGYTF. Combining the CDR3 with reference TRBV19 and TRBJ1-2 gives the whole variable domain DGGITQSPKYLFRKEGQNVTLSCEQNLNHDAMYWYRQDPGQGLRLIYYSQIVNDFQKGDIAEGYSVSREKKESFPLTVTSAQKNPTAFYLCASTRSQQGARGYTFGSGTRLTVV.

The chain has TRBV11-1 and TRBJ1-2; D remains unclear. There are 17 residues in the CDR3. Trimming shortened V by 5 bases and J by 4 bases, and 23 bases separated the two germline ends. Germline V gene lookup returns CDR1 SGHAT and CDR2 FQDESV (reference sequence). CDR3 protein: CASSPKPVQASFYGYTF. CDR3 bases: TGTGCCAGCAGCCCGAAACCCGTTCAGGCATCCTTCTATGGCTACACCTTC.

This chain joins TRBV27 and TRBJ2-1; 8 bases line up with TRBD2. V was clipped by 5 bases and J by 2 bases; unmatched bases: 2. Germline V gene lookup returns CDR1 MNHEY and CDR2 SMNVEV (reference sequence). This CDR3 is 14 amino acids long. The CDR3 DNA sequence: TGTGCCAGCAGTCCGGGACTAGCCTACAATGAGCAGTTCTTC. Its protein is CASSPGLAYNEQFF.

The chain carries TRBV29-1 and TRBJ2-3, with 14 bases fitting TRBD2. The CDR3 has 15 amino acids. V was pared by 6 bases and J by 2 bases, with 4 bases of the junction left unmatched. The germline V gene has CDR1 SQVTM and CDR2 ANQGSEA. The CDR3 nucleotides read TGCAGCGTCTCGGGACTAGCGGGAGTCACAGATACGCAGTATTTT. Its protein product is CSVSGLAGVTDTQYF.

J is TRBJ2-1 and V is TRBV5-1; D is possibly TRBD2 (5 bases). The CDR3 sequence is 14 residues long. V lost 1 base to trimming and J lost 2 bases, with 7 bases between them. Germline V gene lookup returns CDR1 SGHRS and CDR2 YFSETQ. CDR3 residues: CASSLTEAYNEQFF. DNA for the CDR3: TGCGCCAGCAGCTTGACGGAGGCCTACAATGAGCAGTTCTTC.

The V call is TRBV5-4, the J call TRBJ2-1; 9 bases match TRBD2. With 0 bases clipped from V and 10 bases from J, the junction kept 11 bases outside the gene matches. The CDR3 runs 16 residues. Germline-derived CDR1 and CDR2 are SGHNT and YYREEE (reference sequence). The DNA of the CDR3 is TGTGCCAGCAGCTTGGATGGGGCGGGAGGGCCTAGGGAGCAGTTCTTC. This encodes CASSLDGAGGPREQFF.

The V call is TRBV28, the J call TRBJ1-1, with D possibly being TRBD1 (5 bases). The CDR3 is made up of 14 amino acids. Germline loops: CDR1 MDHEN, CDR2 SYDVKM. Trimming left V 6 bases short and J 0 bases short, with 11 bases between. CDR3 sequence (DNA): TGTGCCAGCAGCCCTGGGGCCATGAACACTGAAGCTTTCTTT. Encoded protein: CASSPGAMNTEAFF.

The CDR3 region is CASSTEQGADEQYF. The CDR3 bases are TGTGCCAGTAGCACCGAGCAGGGGGCAGACGAGCAGTACTTC. V is TRBV19 and J is TRBJ2-7, with 8 bases lining up with TRBD1. Germline loops: CDR1 LNHDA, CDR2 SQIVND (reference sequence). V gave up 6 bases and J gave up 5 bases; unmatched junction bases: 9. The CDR3 contains 14 residues.

The chain is built from TRBV5-6 and TRBJ2-7; maybe TRBD1 (6 bases). V was pared by 1 base and J by 3 bases, with 11 bases between. Per germline, CDR1 SGHDT and CDR2 YYEEEE. There are 14 residues in the CDR3. This CDR3 is CASSLWGQVYEQYF. CDR3 coding DNA: TGTGCCAGCAGCTTGTGGGGACAAGTCTACGAGCAGTACTTC.

This clone occurred a few times. The chain links TRBV7-6 to TRBJ2-1; 7 bases are shared with TRBD1. This CDR3 contains 16 residues. Germline V gives CDR1 SGHVS, CDR2 FNYEAQ. Trimming at V came to 4 bases and at J to 0 bases, leaving 6 bases not matched to a gene. The CDR3 here is CASSSNRGPSYNEQFF. The CDR3 nucleotides are TGTGCCAGCAGCTCCAACAGGGGCCCCTCCTACAATGAGCAGTTCTTC. The full variable domain, its missing parts supplied by reference TRBV7-6 and TRBJ2-1, is GAGVSQSPRYKVTKRGQDVALRCDPISGHVSLYWYRQALGQGPEFLTYFNYEAQQDKSGLPNDRFSAERPEGSISTLTIQRTEQRDSAMYRCASSSNRGPSYNEQFFGPGTRLTVL.

The rearrangement joins TRBV5-1 to TRBJ2-3; TRBD2 aligns across 8 bases. The CDR3 totals 15 residues. CDR1 is SGHRS, CDR2 YFSETQ, per germline. With 4 bases clipped from V and 3 bases from J, the junction kept 7 bases outside the gene matches. The CDR3, as DNA: TGCGCCAGCAGCATTAGCGGGACAAGGACAGATACGCAGTATTTT. Translating gives CASSISGTRTDTQYF.

The rearrangement joins TRBV20-1 to TRBJ2-3, with D possibly being TRBD2 (5 bases). The germline V gene encodes CDR1 DFQATT and CDR2 SNEGSKA (reference sequence). The CDR3 totals 11 residues. This CDR3 reads CSGDKGDTQYF. The CDR3 DNA is TGCAGCGGGGATAAGGGAGATACGCAGTATTTT.

The V and J genes are TRBV7-9 and TRBJ1-5, with D tentatively TRBD1 (6 bases). Trimming removed 4 bases at V and 8 bases at J, with 12 bases between. Looked up from germline, CDR1 is SEHNR and CDR2 is FQNEAQ (reference sequence). The CDR3 has 13 amino acids. CDR3 in amino acids: CASSWGTIEPQHF. CDR3 bases: TGTGCCAGCAGCTGGGGGACAATCGAGCCCCAGCATTTT.

This clone appeared once. The rearrangement links TRBV19 to TRBJ1-1; D not certain. V lost 1 base and J 0 bases, leaving 3 bases between the germline ends. The germline V gene encodes CDR1 LNHDA and CDR2 SQIVND (reference sequence). CDR3 size: 13 residues. CDR3 amino acids: CASSIAVNTEAFF. CDR3 coding DNA: TGTGCCAGTAGTATAGCAGTGAACACTGAAGCTTTCTTT.

The V gene is TRBV10-1, the J gene TRBJ2-7, with D unresolved. Germline CDR1 is WNHNN and CDR2 is SYGVQD (reference sequence). V was trimmed by 1 base and J by 7 bases, leaving 11 bases between them. The CDR3 contains 13 residues. The CDR3 is CASSEYLVFEQYF. CDR3 in DNA: TGCGCCAGCAGTGAGTACCTTGTATTTGAGCAGTACTTC.

The chain links TRBV2 to TRBJ2-7; D gene ambiguous. The V and J ends lost 6 bases and 0 bases respectively, with 6 bases between them. CDR1 is SNHLY, CDR2 FYNNEI, per germline. This CDR3 has 12 amino acids. The CDR3, as DNA: TGTGCCAGCAGCTTCGACTCCTACGAGCAGTACTTC. It specifies CASSFDSYEQYF.

The rearrangement links TRBV5-1 to TRBJ1-5; D call uncertain. Trimming took off 0 bases at V and 4 bases at J, with 8 bases between the two ends. The germline V gene encodes CDR1 SGHRS and CDR2 YFSETQ. The CDR3 consists of 14 residues. This CDR3 reads CASSLGEVNQPQHF. In DNA, the CDR3 is TGCGCCAGCAGCTTGGGCGAGGTTAATCAGCCCCAGCATTTT.

The rearrangement links TRBV12-2 to TRBJ2-3; the D call TRBD1 from the table was never checked on the DNA. TRBV12-2 is tagged as a pseudogene. The CDR3 has 17 residues. Here the CDR3 DNA reads TGTGCAAGTCGCTTAGGGACCCGGGACAGGGATCCAGATACGCAGTATTTT. Residues: CASRLGTRDRDPDTQYF.